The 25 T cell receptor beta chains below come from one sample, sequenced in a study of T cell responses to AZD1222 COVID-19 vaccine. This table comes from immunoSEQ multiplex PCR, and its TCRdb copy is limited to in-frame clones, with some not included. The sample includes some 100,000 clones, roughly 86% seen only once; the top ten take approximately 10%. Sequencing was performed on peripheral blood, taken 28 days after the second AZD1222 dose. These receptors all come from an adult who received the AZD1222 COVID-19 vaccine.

The CDR3 DNA reads TGCAGCGGCATTGCGACGACAGGGAACTACGAGCAGTACTTC. Translating gives CSGIATTGNYEQYF. This chain joins TRBV29-1 and TRBJ2-7, with TRBD1 identical over 7 bases. V lost 7 bases and J lost 3; bases outside the gene matches: 12. The length of the CDR3 is 14 residues. The V gene's germline CDR1 is SQVTM and CDR2 ANQGSEA.

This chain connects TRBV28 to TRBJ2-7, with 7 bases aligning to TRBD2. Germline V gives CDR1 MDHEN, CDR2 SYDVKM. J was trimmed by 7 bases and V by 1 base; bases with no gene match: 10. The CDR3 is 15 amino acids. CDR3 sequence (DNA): TGTGCCAGCAGTTTATTGTCCGGGAGGTTGGGGGAGCAGTACTTC. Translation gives CASSLLSGRLGEQYF.

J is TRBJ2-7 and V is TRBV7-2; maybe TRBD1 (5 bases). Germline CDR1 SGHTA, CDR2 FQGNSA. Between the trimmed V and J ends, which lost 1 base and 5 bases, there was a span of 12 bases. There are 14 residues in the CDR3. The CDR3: CASSLGRGRHEQYF. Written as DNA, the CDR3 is TGTGCCAGCAGCTTAGGAAGGGGCCGGCACGAGCAGTACTTC.

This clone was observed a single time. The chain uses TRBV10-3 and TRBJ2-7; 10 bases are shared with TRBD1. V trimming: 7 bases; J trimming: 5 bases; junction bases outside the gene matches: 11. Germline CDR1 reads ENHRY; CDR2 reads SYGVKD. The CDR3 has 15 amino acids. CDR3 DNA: TGTGCCATCAAGGCGGGACAGGGGACGGAGGACGAGCAGTACTTC. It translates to CAIKAGQGTEDEQYF.

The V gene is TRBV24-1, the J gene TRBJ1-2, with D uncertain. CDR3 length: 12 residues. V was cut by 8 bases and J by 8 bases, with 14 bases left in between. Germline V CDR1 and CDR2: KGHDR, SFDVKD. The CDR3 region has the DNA TGTGCCACCACCGATAGTAGGAACGGCTACACCTTC. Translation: CATTDSRNGYTF.

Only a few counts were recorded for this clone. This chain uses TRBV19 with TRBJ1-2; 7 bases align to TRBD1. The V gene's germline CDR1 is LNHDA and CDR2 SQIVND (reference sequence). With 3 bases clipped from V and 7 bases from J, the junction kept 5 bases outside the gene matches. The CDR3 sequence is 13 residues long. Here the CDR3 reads CASSIGTVPGYTF. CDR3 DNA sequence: TGTGCCAGTAGTATTGGGACAGTTCCTGGCTACACCTTC.

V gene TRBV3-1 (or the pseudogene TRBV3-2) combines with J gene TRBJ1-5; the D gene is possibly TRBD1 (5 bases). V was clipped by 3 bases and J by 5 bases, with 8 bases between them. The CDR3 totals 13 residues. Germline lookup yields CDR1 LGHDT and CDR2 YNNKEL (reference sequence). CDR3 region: CASSQKGDQPQHF. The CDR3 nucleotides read TGTGCCAGCAGCCAGAAAGGGGATCAGCCCCAGCATTTT.

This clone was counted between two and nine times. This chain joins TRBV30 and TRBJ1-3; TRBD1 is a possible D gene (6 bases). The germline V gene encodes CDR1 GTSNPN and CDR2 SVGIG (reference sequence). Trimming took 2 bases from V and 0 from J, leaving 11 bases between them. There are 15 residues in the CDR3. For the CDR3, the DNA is TGTGCCTGGAGTCTAGGGGGGGACTCTGGAAACACCATATATTTT. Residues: CAWSLGGDSGNTIYF.

CDR3 DNA: TGTGCCAGCAGCAAAGTAGTCGGCAGGGCTACAGGAAACACCATATATTTT. This gives the protein CASSKVVGRATGNTIYF. This rearrangement joins TRBV21-1 to TRBJ1-3; the table's D call, TRBD1, was not checked against the DNA. TRBV21-1 is described as a pseudogene. The CDR3 is 17 residues long.

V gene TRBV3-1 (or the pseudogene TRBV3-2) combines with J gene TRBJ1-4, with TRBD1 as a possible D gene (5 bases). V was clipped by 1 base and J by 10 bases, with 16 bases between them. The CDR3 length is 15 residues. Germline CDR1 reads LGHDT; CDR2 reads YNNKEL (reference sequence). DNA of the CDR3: TGTGCCAGCAGCCAAGTAGGGCAGGGCGTTCGAAAACTGTTTTTT. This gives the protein CASSQVGQGVRKLFF.

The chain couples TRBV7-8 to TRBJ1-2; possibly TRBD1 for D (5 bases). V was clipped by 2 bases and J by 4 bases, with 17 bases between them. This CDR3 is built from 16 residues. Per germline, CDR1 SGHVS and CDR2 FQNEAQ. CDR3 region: CASSLPDWGDSYGYTF. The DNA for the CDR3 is TGTGCCAGCAGCTTACCCGACTGGGGGGATAGCTATGGCTACACCTTC.

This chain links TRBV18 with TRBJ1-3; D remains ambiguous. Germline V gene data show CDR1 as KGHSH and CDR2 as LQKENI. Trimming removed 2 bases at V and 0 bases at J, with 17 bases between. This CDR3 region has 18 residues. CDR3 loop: CASSPFDKLAGSGNTIYF. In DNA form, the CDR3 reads TGTGCCAGCTCACCATTTGACAAACTGGCGGGCTCTGGAAACACCATATATTTT.

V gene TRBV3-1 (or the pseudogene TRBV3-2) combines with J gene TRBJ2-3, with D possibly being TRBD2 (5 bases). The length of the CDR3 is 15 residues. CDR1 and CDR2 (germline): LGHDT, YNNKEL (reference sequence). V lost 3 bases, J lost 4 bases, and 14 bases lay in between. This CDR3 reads CASSQAGNRADTQYF. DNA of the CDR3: TGTGCCAGCAGCCAGGCCGGGAACCGCGCAGATACGCAGTATTTT.

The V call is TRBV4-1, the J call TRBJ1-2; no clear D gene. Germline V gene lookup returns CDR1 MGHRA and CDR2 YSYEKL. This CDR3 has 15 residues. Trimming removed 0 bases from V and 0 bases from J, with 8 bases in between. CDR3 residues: CASSQDAETNYGYTF. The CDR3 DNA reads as TGCGCCAGCAGCCAAGATGCAGAAACTAACTATGGCTACACCTTC.

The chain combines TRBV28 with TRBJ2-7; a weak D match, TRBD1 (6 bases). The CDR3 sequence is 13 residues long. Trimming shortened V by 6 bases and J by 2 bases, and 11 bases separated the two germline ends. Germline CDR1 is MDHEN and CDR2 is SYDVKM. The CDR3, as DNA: TGTGCCAGCAGCTCCGGGACACCCTACGAGCAGTACTTC. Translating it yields CASSSGTPYEQYF. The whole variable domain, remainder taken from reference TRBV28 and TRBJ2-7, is DVKVTQSSRYLVKRTGEKVFLECVQDMDHENMFWYRQDPGLGLRLIYFSYDVKMKEKGDIPEGYSVSREKKERFSLILESASTNQTSMYLCASSSGTPYEQYFGPGTRLTVT.

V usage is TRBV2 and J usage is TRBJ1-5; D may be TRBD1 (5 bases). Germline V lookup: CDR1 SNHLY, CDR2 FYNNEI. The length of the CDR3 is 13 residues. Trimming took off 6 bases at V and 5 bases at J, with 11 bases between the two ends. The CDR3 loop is CASRGTGDQPQHF. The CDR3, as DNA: TGTGCCAGCAGGGGGACTGGAGATCAGCCCCAGCATTTT.

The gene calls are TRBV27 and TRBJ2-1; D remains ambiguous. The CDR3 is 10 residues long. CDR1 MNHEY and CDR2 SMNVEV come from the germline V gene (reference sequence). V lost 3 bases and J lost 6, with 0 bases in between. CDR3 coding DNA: TGTGCCAGCAGTTTCAATGAGCAGTTCTTC. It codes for CASSFNEQFF.

The CDR3 sequence is CAASGSYEQYF. CDR3 bases: TGTGCCGCATCTGGCTCCTACGAGCAGTACTTC. This rearrangement joins TRBV10-3 to TRBJ2-7; D gene uncertain. This CDR3 contains 11 residues. The germline CDR1 and CDR2 sequences are ENHRY and SYGVKD. Trimming shortened V by 11 bases and J by 0 bases, and 8 bases separated the two germline ends.

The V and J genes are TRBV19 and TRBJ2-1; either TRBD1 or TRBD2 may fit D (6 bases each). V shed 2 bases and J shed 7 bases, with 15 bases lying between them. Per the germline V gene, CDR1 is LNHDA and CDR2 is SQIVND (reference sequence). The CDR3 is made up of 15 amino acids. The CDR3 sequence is CASSISTGASNEQFF. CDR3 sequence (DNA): TGTGCCAGTAGTATATCCACGGGGGCGAGTAATGAGCAGTTCTTC.

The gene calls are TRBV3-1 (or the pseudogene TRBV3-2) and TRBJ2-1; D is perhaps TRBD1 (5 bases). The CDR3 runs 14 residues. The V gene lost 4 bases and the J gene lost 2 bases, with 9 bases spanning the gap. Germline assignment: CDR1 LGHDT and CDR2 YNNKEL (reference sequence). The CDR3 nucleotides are TGTGCCAGCAGCCGACAGTCCACCTACAATGAGCAGTTCTTC. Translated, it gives CASSRQSTYNEQFF.

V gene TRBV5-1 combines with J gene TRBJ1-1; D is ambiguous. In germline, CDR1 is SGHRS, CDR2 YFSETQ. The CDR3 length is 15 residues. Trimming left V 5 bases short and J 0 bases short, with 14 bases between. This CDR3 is CASRYTAGMNTEAFF. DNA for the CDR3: TGCGCCAGCAGGTACACAGCCGGGATGAACACTGAAGCTTTCTTT.

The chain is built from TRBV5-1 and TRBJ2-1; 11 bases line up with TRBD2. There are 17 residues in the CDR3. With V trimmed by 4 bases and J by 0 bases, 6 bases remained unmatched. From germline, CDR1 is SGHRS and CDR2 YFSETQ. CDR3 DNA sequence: TGCGCCAGCAGCACGGGACTAGCGGTGAGCTCCTACAATGAGCAGTTCTTC. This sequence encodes CASSTGLAVSSYNEQFF.

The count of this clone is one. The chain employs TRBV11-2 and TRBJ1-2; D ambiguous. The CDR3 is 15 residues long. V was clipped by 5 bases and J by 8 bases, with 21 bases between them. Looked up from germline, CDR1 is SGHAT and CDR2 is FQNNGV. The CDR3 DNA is TGTGCCAGCAGCGCGCCGACACGCTCCGTAAGCGGCTACACCTTC. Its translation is CASSAPTRSVSGYTF.

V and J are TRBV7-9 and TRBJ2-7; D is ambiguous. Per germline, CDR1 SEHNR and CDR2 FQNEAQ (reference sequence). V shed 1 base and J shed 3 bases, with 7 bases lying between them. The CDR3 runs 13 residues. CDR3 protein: CASSLGTYYEQYF. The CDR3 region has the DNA TGTGCCAGCAGCTTAGGGACCTACTACGAGCAGTACTTC.

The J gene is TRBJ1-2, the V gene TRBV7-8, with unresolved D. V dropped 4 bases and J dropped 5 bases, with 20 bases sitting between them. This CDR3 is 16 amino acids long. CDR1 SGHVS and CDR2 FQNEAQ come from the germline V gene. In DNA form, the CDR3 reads TGTGCCAGCAGCTCTGGTCCCCAGCTTTACCAGTATGGCTACACCTTC. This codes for CASSSGPQLYQYGYTF.